The next 8 T cell receptor beta chains were all read from a single sample in a study of identical twins. TCRdb reprocessed the 5' RACE reads via MiXCR and lists one record per CDR3 protein. The table lists about 890,000 distinct CDR3 sequences, 12% of them singletons. These records were also assigned to another study, of yellow fever vaccine responses in identical twins.

The material sequenced was PBMCs. The receptor source for this set is a woman aged 18-29 years in good health.

There are a few counts of this clonotype. The V and J genes are TRBV18 and TRBJ2-3, with D unclear. Trimming stripped 0 bases from V and 2 bases from J, with 12 bases between. Germline V gene lookup returns CDR1 KGHSH and CDR2 LQKENI. This CDR3 has 16 residues. The CDR3 DNA reads as TGTGCCAGCTCACCACCCGGCCAAGACTTCACAGATACGCAGTATTTT. Amino acids: CASSPPGQDFTDTQYF.

This clonotype came up many times. The chain is built from TRBV4-1 and TRBJ2-3; D gene ambiguous. This CDR3 has 13 amino acids. Deletions cut 1 base from V and 3 bases from J, with 5 bases between. Germline V gives CDR1 MGHRA, CDR2 YSYEKL. In DNA form, the CDR3 reads TGCGCCAGCAGCCAAGTCCGTACAGATACGCAGTATTTT. It codes for CASSQVRTDTQYF.

This clonotype has a handful of counts. The chain combines TRBV7-2 with TRBJ2-5; no reliable D call. Germline V gives CDR1 SGHTA, CDR2 FQGNSA. Trimming removed 5 bases at V and 5 bases at J, with 9 bases between. This CDR3 contains 12 residues. The DNA of the CDR3 is TGTGCCAGCAGCCCGGGCTGGGAGACCCAGTACTTC. Translated: CASSPGWETQYF.

This rearrangement joins TRBV5-1 to TRBJ1-3; TRBD1 aligns across 7 bases. This CDR3 contains 16 residues. CDR1 is SGHRS, CDR2 YFSETQ, per germline. J was trimmed by 4 bases and V by 4 bases; bases with no gene match: 11. DNA for the CDR3: TGCGCCAGCAGCACACAGGGGTCCGGTTTCGGAAACACCATATATTTT. Translation gives CASSTQGSGFGNTIYF.

The CDR3 loop is CASSFLAVGNEQFF. Written as DNA, the CDR3 is TGTGCCAGCAGTTTTCTAGCGGTGGGCAATGAGCAGTTCTTC. The chain recombines TRBV27 with TRBJ2-1; 7 bases fit TRBD2. CDR1 and CDR2 from the germline V gene are MNHEY and SMNVEV (reference sequence). With 3 bases clipped from V and 6 bases from J, the junction kept 5 bases outside the gene matches. CDR3 length equals 14 residues.

This clonotype was detected only a few times. The rearrangement links TRBV7-8 to TRBJ2-2; 8 positions agree with TRBD2. V trimming: 6 bases; J trimming: 2 bases; junction bases outside the gene matches: 8. The length of the CDR3 is 16 residues. Germline loops: CDR1 SGHVS, CDR2 FQNEAQ. The CDR3 loop is CASRGERGPNTGELFF. Written as DNA, the CDR3 is TGTGCCAGCAGGGGCGAGCGGGGGCCTAACACCGGGGAGCTGTTTTTT.

With respect to this clonotype: The final CDR3 position lacks the conserved phenylalanine or tryptophan, pointing to a likely read error. It is unclear where the CDR3 begins or ends on the DNA, so no DNA is shown, and the CDR3 is as TCRdb lists it. This chain joins TRBV21-1 and TRBJ1-1. TRBV21-1 is termed a pseudogene. The CDR3 comprises 9 residues, both ends counted. The CDR3 here is CASSKVRYR.

V usage is TRBV3-1 and J usage is TRBJ1-1, with D uncertain. V lost 3 bases, J lost 6 bases, and 20 bases lay in between. The CDR3 runs to 16 residues. CDR1 LGHDT and CDR2 YNNKEL come from the germline V gene (reference sequence). CDR3: CASSQIGSEFVPEAFF. Written as DNA, the CDR3 is TGTGCCAGCAGCCAGATTGGTTCGGAGTTCGTCCCTGAAGCTTTCTTT.